These 13 T cell receptor beta chains were sequenced from one sample in a study of cytomegalovirus exposure and HLA in healthy donors. Amplification used 60 Vbeta primers and 13 Jbeta primers. Generated by immunoSEQ multiplex PCR, the TCRdb table keeps only in-frame clones and is missing some. In the table there are 160,000 or so clones, roughly 80% of which are singletons. What was sequenced was PBMCs. All receptors come from a woman aged 30 to 39 in good health and CMV-seronegative.

The rearrangement joins TRBV5-1 to TRBJ2-5, with 7 bases lining up with TRBD1. V was clipped by 5 bases and J by 3 bases; unmatched bases: 4. Germline V CDR1 and CDR2: SGHRS, YFSETQ. CDR3 length equals 13 residues. CDR3 DNA: TGCGCCAGCAGACCGGGACAGAAAGAGACCCAGTACTTC. Its translation is CASRPGQKETQYF.

A few counts support this clone. The chain couples TRBV5-1 to TRBJ1-2; D remains unclear. The CDR3 has 13 residues. V was cut by 2 bases and J by 8 bases, with 13 bases left in between. In germline, CDR1 is SGHRS, CDR2 YFSETQ. CDR3 sequence: CASSFPGERGYTF. CDR3 nucleotide sequence: TGCGCCAGCAGCTTTCCCGGGGAACGAGGCTACACCTTC.

This sequence joins TRBV5-1 and TRBJ2-6; 8 bases are shared with TRBD1. The CDR3 loop spans 15 amino acids. Germline assignment: CDR1 SGHRS and CDR2 YFSETQ. Trimming took 4 bases from V and 4 from J; bases not matched to a gene: 4. The CDR3 region has the DNA TGCGCCAGCAGCGCGGACAGGGCCGGGGCCAACGTCCTGACTTTC. Amino acids: CASSADRAGANVLTF.

This rearrangement joins TRBV6-5 to TRBJ1-2; 9 bases match TRBD1. The CDR3 contains 14 residues. V dropped 5 bases and J dropped 7; count of bases not matched to a gene: 8. Germline lookup yields CDR1 MNHEY and CDR2 SVGAGI. CDR3 sequence reads: CASSGGQGYGGYTF. In DNA form, the CDR3 reads TGTGCCAGCAGTGGAGGACAGGGGTATGGTGGCTACACCTTC.

The rearrangement uses TRBV19 and TRBJ2-3; possibly TRBD1 for D (6 bases). Between the trimmed V and J ends, which lost 3 bases and 6 bases, there was a span of 13 bases. The CDR3 consists of 14 residues. Per germline, CDR1 LNHDA and CDR2 SQIVND (reference sequence). CDR3 protein: CASSMGAVPDTQYF. The CDR3 DNA reads TGTGCCAGTAGTATGGGGGCAGTCCCCGATACGCAGTATTTT.

The V and J genes are TRBV7-9 and TRBJ2-5; 8 bases are a match to TRBD1. The germline gives CDR1 SEHNR, CDR2 FQNEAQ (reference sequence). This CDR3 contains 14 residues. Trimming cost V 4 bases and J 2 bases; bases outside gene matches: 3. The CDR3 coding sequence is TGTGCCAGCAGCTCTAACAGGGGGCAAGAGACCCAGTACTTC. Amino acid sequence: CASSSNRGQETQYF.

This clone occurred once. V gene TRBV28 combines with J gene TRBJ2-7, with 11 bases matching TRBD2. This CDR3 has 15 residues. Germline V gene sequence: CDR1 MDHEN, CDR2 SYDVKM. V was pared by 4 bases and J by 1 base, with 3 bases of the junction left unmatched. Written as DNA, the CDR3 is TGTGCCAGCAGTTCGAGGACTAGCGGGTCCTACGAGCAGTACTTC. Amino acids: CASSSRTSGSYEQYF.

This CDR3 is CAWSEGRGYNEQFF. The CDR3 coding sequence is TGTGCCTGGAGTGAAGGCAGGGGGTACAATGAGCAGTTCTTC. The V gene is TRBV30, the J gene TRBJ2-1; 7 bases map to TRBD1. Germline loops: CDR1 GTSNPN, CDR2 SVGIG (reference sequence). This CDR3 is built from 14 residues. J was trimmed by 4 bases and V by 1 base; bases with no gene match: 4.

This clone was recorded a few times. The V call is TRBV5-1, the J call TRBJ2-3; TRBD1 matches at 12 bases. V trimming: 5 bases; J trimming: 5 bases; junction bases outside the gene matches: 3. Germline values: CDR1 SGHRS, CDR2 YFSETQ. The CDR3 runs to 14 residues. CDR3 sequence: CASRGQGAGDTQYF. The CDR3 bases are TGCGCCAGCAGGGGACAGGGGGCGGGAGATACGCAGTATTTT.

This clone was recorded once. This chain uses TRBV5-6 with TRBJ2-5; D is perhaps TRBD2 (7 bases). Germline CDR1 reads SGHDT; CDR2 reads YYEEEE. Trimming removed 4 bases at V and 5 bases at J, with 15 bases between. The CDR3 runs 14 residues. CDR3 nucleotide sequence: TGTGCCAGCAGCCCCCTCAAGGGGGGGGAGACCCAGTACTTC. Its protein product is CASSPLKGGETQYF.

The CDR3 DNA follows: TGCGCCAGCAGCTTGGGACTAGCCTACTACGAGCAGTACTTC. Protein sequence: CASSLGLAYYEQYF. The chain carries TRBV5-1 and TRBJ2-7; 7 bases align to TRBD2. Germline CDR1 and CDR2: SGHRS and YFSETQ. Trimming cost V 0 bases and J 3 bases; bases outside gene matches: 3. This CDR3 has 14 residues.

This CDR3 is CASSFGTGVNTF. The CDR3, as DNA: TGTGCCAGCAGCTTTGGGACAGGGGTTAACACCTTC. The chain recombines TRBV5-8 with TRBJ1-2, with 10 bases matching TRBD1. The CDR3 spans 12 residues. Germline lookup yields CDR1 SGHTS and CDR2 YDEGEE. The junction had 4 bases not matched to a gene; V was cut back by 2 bases and J by 12 bases.

This clone was counted between two and nine times. The rearrangement uses TRBV29-1 and TRBJ2-1; tentative D call: TRBD2 (6 bases). Trimming removed 7 bases at V and 8 bases at J, with 18 bases between. This CDR3 has 13 amino acids. Germline CDR1 and CDR2: SQVTM and ANQGSEA. The CDR3 region has the DNA TGCAGCGCCGAGGCGCGGGGCGGCCATGAGCAGTTCTTC. Translating it yields CSAEARGGHEQFF.